A single sample is the source of the 20 T cell receptor beta chains below, sequenced in a study of PD-L1 blockade in urothelial cancer. Some clones are missing from TCRdb's copy, which holds only in-frame ones; the method was immunoSEQ multiplex PCR. This table holds 15,000 to 20,000 clones, about four fifths found once. Regarding time point: peripheral blood 6 weeks after treatment start. Source: PBMCs, taken around atezolizumab (anti-PD-L1) treatment. The receptors were sampled from a man between 45 and 60 years old with urothelial cancer.

This clone has a single count. The chain is built from TRBV10-3 and TRBJ2-6, with 7 nucleotides matching TRBD2. Germline loops: CDR1 ENHRY, CDR2 SYGVKD. The CDR3 covers 17 residues. The ends lost 6 bases at V and 6 bases at J; junction bases unmatched: 14. CDR3 sequence: CAIRSPLGGVAANVLTF. Here the CDR3 DNA reads TGTGCCATCAGGAGCCCATTGGGGGGGGTCGCGGCCAACGTCCTGACTTTC.

This clone was counted a few times. This chain connects TRBV4-1 to TRBJ2-3, with 14 bases fitting TRBD2. The CDR3 length is 17 residues. With 4 bases clipped from V and 4 bases from J, the junction kept 7 bases outside the gene matches. Germline V CDR1 and CDR2: MGHRA, YSYEKL. The CDR3 DNA is TGCGCCAGCAGCCGGGGGGGACTAGCGGGAGTTTCAGATACGCAGTATTTT. This translates into CASSRGGLAGVSDTQYF.

This clone rates as medium-sized (0.01 to 0.1%). The chain uses TRBV5-6 and TRBJ1-4, with TRBD1 matching over 9 bases. The ends lost 4 bases at V and 8 bases at J; junction bases unmatched: 9. This CDR3 comprises 15 residues. Germline assignment: CDR1 SGHDT and CDR2 YYEEEE. The CDR3 here is CASSPDRGWREKLFF. The CDR3 DNA follows: TGTGCCAGCAGCCCGGACAGGGGATGGAGGGAAAAACTGTTTTTT.

The chain is built from TRBV7-8 and TRBJ1-4; 11 nucleotides line up with TRBD1. This CDR3 contains 18 residues. Trimming at V came to 5 bases and at J to 3 bases, leaving 11 bases not matched to a gene. Germline-derived CDR1 and CDR2 are SGHVS and FQNEAQ. CDR3 in DNA: TGTGCCAGCAGCCCCGCGGACAGGGGGCTCGCCTCTAATGAAAAACTGTTTTTT. Translated: CASSPADRGLASNEKLFF.

The J gene is TRBJ2-3, the V gene TRBV4-2, with D perhaps matching TRBD2 (5 bases). The CDR3 is made up of 14 amino acids. Germline CDR1 is LGHNA and CDR2 is YNFKEQ. V lost 3 bases to trimming and J lost 2 bases, with 9 bases between them. The CDR3: CASSHAADTDTQYF. The CDR3 DNA sequence: TGTGCCAGCAGCCACGCAGCGGACACAGATACGCAGTATTTT.

Here the CDR3 DNA reads TGTGCCAGCAGCAAACGACAGGAGTACGAGCAGTACGTC. It is translated as CASSKRQEYEQYV. The genes are TRBV21-1 and TRBJ2-7; the listed D gene, TRBD1, was not tested against the DNA. TRBV21-1 is shown as a pseudogene. The CDR3 loop spans 13 amino acids.

The chain employs TRBV19 and TRBJ1-6; TRBD1 matches at 8 bases. This CDR3 has 13 amino acids. CDR1 LNHDA and CDR2 SQIVND come from the germline V gene (reference sequence). Unmatched junction bases numbered 4, after V lost 8 bases and J lost 7 bases. The CDR3 nucleotides read TGTGCCAGTCACGGGACAGGAAATTCACCCCTCCACTTT. Translation: CASHGTGNSPLHF.

This chain's CDR3 is CAWKREGLSDTQYF. The CDR3 nucleotides read TGTGCCTGGAAGCGGGAGGGCCTATCGGATACGCAGTATTTT. This chain connects TRBV30 to TRBJ2-3; 10 bases are a match to TRBD2. This CDR3 has 14 residues. CDR1 is GTSNPN, CDR2 SVGIG, per germline (reference sequence). Losses at the gene ends were 4 bases for V and 6 bases for J; bases not matched to a gene: 7.

J is TRBJ1-2 and V is TRBV6-4; D perhaps matches TRBD1 (5 bases). Germline V lookup: CDR1 MRHNA, CDR2 SNTAGT. V dropped 3 bases and J dropped 2 bases, with 10 bases sitting between them. This CDR3 is 14 amino acids long. In DNA, the CDR3 is TGTGCCAGCAGTGATTCGGGGGGGAACTATGGCTACACCTTC. Amino acids: CASSDSGGNYGYTF.

The table lists this clone with a few counts. The chain couples TRBV5-1 to TRBJ1-6; 11 nucleotides match TRBD1. The germline gives CDR1 SGHRS, CDR2 YFSETQ. After removal of 2 bases from V and 9 bases from J, the junction contained 10 bases not matched to a gene. CDR3 length equals 17 residues. CDR3 DNA sequence: TGCGCCAGCAGCTTATCGACCGGGACAGGGGGAATTTCACCCCTCCACTTT. It is translated as CASSLSTGTGGISPLHF.

V gene TRBV29-1 combines with J gene TRBJ1-1; a weak D match, TRBD1 (5 bases). The CDR3 contains 11 residues. Germline lookup yields CDR1 SQVTM and CDR2 ANQGSEA. CDR3 sequence reads: CTTAGTLEAFF. The DNA of the CDR3 is TGCACCACCGCCGGGACTCTTGAAGCTTTCTTT.

J is TRBJ1-5 and V is TRBV5-8; D possibly corresponds to TRBD1 (6 bases). Germline V CDR1 and CDR2: SGHTS, YDEGEE. CDR3 length equals 15 residues. Trimming stripped 6 bases from V and 6 bases from J, with 19 bases between. CDR3 residues: CASTELGAGLQPQHF. The CDR3 coding sequence is TGTGCCAGCACCGAATTGGGGGCAGGACTTCAGCCCCAGCATTTT.

As for this clone: Other nucleotide sequences in the sample specify the same CDR3. The chain couples TRBV6-5 to TRBJ1-1; D unclear. The CDR3 runs 14 residues. Germline V lookup: CDR1 MNHEY, CDR2 SVGAGI. V was trimmed by 6 bases and J by 1 base, leaving 12 bases between them. CDR3 region: CASSPVAGNTEAFF. CDR3 in DNA: TGTGCCAGCAGCCCCGTGGCAGGGAACACTGAAGCTTTCTTT.

The chain employs TRBV5-5 and TRBJ2-7, with D unclear. Germline CDR1 is SGHKS and CDR2 is YYEKEE (reference sequence). The ends were cut back, 5 bases at V and 4 bases at J, with 13 bases in the middle. The CDR3 loop spans 13 amino acids. The CDR3, as DNA: TGTGCCAGCAGTACCCGAGGCATGTACGAGCAGTACGTC. It is translated as CASSTRGMYEQYV.

V is TRBV27 and J is TRBJ1-2; 7 nucleotides agree with TRBD1. V was pared by 4 bases and J by 8 bases, with 10 bases of the junction left unmatched. This CDR3 region has 14 residues. Germline lookup yields CDR1 MNHEY and CDR2 SMNVEV (reference sequence). CDR3 residues: CASSSSDRPGGYTF. CDR3 coding DNA: TGTGCCAGCAGTTCGTCGGACAGGCCAGGGGGCTACACCTTC.

This chain uses TRBV18 with TRBJ2-6, with TRBD1 matching 7 bases. Germline V lookup: CDR1 KGHSH, CDR2 LQKENI. After removal of 4 bases from V and 8 bases from J, the junction contained 14 bases not matched to a gene. This CDR3 contains 17 residues. CDR3 amino acids: CASSLDRVGLVTNVLTF. The CDR3 bases are TGTGCCAGCTCACTCGACAGGGTGGGATTGGTGACCAACGTCCTGACTTTC.

The V gene is TRBV2, the J gene TRBJ1-4; 9 nucleotides agree with TRBD1. The J segment lost 7 bases and the V segment lost 8 bases, leaving 11 bases of the junction unmatched. The germline V gene has CDR1 SNHLY and CDR2 FYNNEI. This CDR3 is built from 15 residues. The CDR3 DNA reads TGTGCCAGCCTAAGCCCTACAGGGGGCGTTGAAAAACTGTTTTTT. Amino acids: CASLSPTGGVEKLFF.

The rearrangement joins TRBV7-2 to TRBJ2-7; D is unclear. The germline V gene encodes CDR1 SGHTA and CDR2 FQGNSA. The CDR3 runs 12 residues. Trimming left V 3 bases short and J 4 bases short, with 7 bases between. CDR3 coding DNA: TGTGCCAGCAGCTTCTACGGTTACGAGCAGTACTTC. Amino acid sequence: CASSFYGYEQYF. Full variable domain (remainder filled in from reference TRBV7-2 and TRBJ2-7): GAGVSQSPSNKVTEKGKDVELRCDPISGHTALYWYRQSLGQGLEFLIYFQGNSAPDKSGLPSDRFSAERTGGSVSTLTIQRTQQEDSAVYLCASSFYGYEQYFGPGTRLTVT.

V and J are TRBV4-2 and TRBJ1-5; D is perhaps TRBD1 (6 bases). The germline V gene has CDR1 LGHNA and CDR2 YNFKEQ. This CDR3 has 14 amino acids. V lost 1 base to trimming and J lost 4 bases, with 8 bases between them. The CDR3 sequence is CASSQGQANQPQHF. CDR3 bases: TGTGCCAGCAGCCAAGGACAGGCGAATCAGCCCCAGCATTTT.

This rearrangement joins TRBV6-4 to TRBJ2-3; 8 positions agree with TRBD2. This CDR3 spans 14 amino acids. Germline assignment: CDR1 MRHNA and CDR2 SNTAGT. The J segment lost 1 base and the V segment lost 4 bases, leaving 1 base of the junction unmatched. CDR3 loop: CASSGSGGTDTQYF. DNA for the CDR3: TGTGCCAGCAGTGGTAGCGGGGGCACAGATACGCAGTATTTT.